This T cell receptor (beta chain) was sequenced in a study of cytomegalovirus exposure and HLA in healthy donors. Study overall: When fewer than 500 donors were genotyped, about 80% of them were found to fall in the Caucasian-associated ancestry cluster.

Germline trimming cut 2 bases from V and 5 bases from J; bases unmatched to any gene: 6. Germline V gives CDR1 SGHDN, CDR2 FVKESK. CDR3 length: 16 residues. The PCR made use of 60 Vbeta and 13 Jbeta primers. Assay: immunoSEQ multiplex PCR; the TCRdb copy retains only in-frame clones and omits some. The sample lists 240,000 or so clones; 75% to 85% were seen once. The TCR originated in a woman in her sixties or seventies in good health and CMV-seropositive. The sequencing input was PBMCs. The J gene is TRBJ2-1, the V gene TRBV14, with 10 bases identical to TRBD2. For the CDR3, the DNA is TGTGCCAGCAGCCAACGGTGGACTAGCGGTAACAATGAGCAGTTCTTC. As protein: CASSQRWTSGNNEQFF.